These 21 T cell receptor beta chains came from one sample sequenced in a study of T cells in localized non-small cell lung cancer. Generated by immunoSEQ multiplex PCR, the TCRdb table keeps only in-frame clones and is missing some. In the table there are 60,000 to 75,000 clones, 84% of which are singletons. The specimen comprised peripheral blood, sampled before any cancer treatment. These receptor sequences come from a female donor older than 55 with stage I lung adenocarcinoma.

The V call is TRBV7-2, the J call TRBJ2-1; 8 nucleotides match TRBD2. The V and J ends lost 8 bases and 4 bases, in that order; junction bases with no gene match: 1. This CDR3 spans 12 amino acids. The germline gives CDR1 SGHTA, CDR2 FQGNSA. CDR3 protein: CASRGGYNEQFF. The CDR3 coding sequence is TGTGCCAGCCGGGGGGGGTACAATGAGCAGTTCTTC.

This clone was seen a few times. The chain uses TRBV7-9 and TRBJ2-7; TRBD2 is a possible D gene (5 bases). Trimming left V 5 bases short and J 6 bases short, with 17 bases between. CDR3 length: 14 amino acids. The germline gives CDR1 SEHNR, CDR2 FQNEAQ (reference sequence). This CDR3 is CASSQWTGLREQYF. The CDR3 coding sequence is TGTGCCAGCAGCCAGTGGACGGGGTTACGCGAGCAGTACTTC.

V is TRBV7-2 and J is TRBJ2-5; D tentatively reads TRBD1 or TRBD2 (5 bases each). V was cut by 3 bases and J by 4 bases, with 9 bases left in between. The CDR3 has 13 residues. Per the germline V gene, CDR1 is SGHTA and CDR2 is FQGNSA. DNA for the CDR3: TGTGCCAGCAGCTTGGGACCCGGAGAGACCCAGTACTTC. Protein sequence: CASSLGPGETQYF. Full variable domain (outside the CDR3, taken from reference TRBV7-2 and TRBJ2-5): GAGVSQSPSNKVTEKGKDVELRCDPISGHTALYWYRQSLGQGLEFLIYFQGNSAPDKSGLPSDRFSAERTGGSVSTLTIQRTQQEDSAVYLCASSLGPGETQYFGPGTRLLVL.

A single count supports this clone. This chain links TRBV7-9 with TRBJ2-1; possibly TRBD2 for D (5 bases). V was pared by 9 bases and J by 9 bases, with 21 bases between. The germline V gene encodes CDR1 SEHNR and CDR2 FQNEAQ (reference sequence). This CDR3 is built from 14 residues. For the CDR3, the DNA is TGTGCCAGACCCCCGAGACTAAACCTCTCTGAGCAGTTCTTC. Translated: CARPPRLNLSEQFF. Complete variable domain (other parts from reference TRBV7-9 and TRBJ2-1): DTGVSQNPRHKITKRGQNVTFRCDPISEHNRLYWYRQTLGQGPEFLTYFQNEAQLEKSRLLSDRFSAERPKGSFSTLEIQRTEQGDSAMYLCARPPRLNLSEQFFGPGTRLTVL.

This clone was found a few times. The CDR3 sequence: CASSGGSLDSPLHF. As DNA, the CDR3 is TGCGCCAGCAGTGGAGGGTCTTTGGATTCACCCCTCCACTTT. J is TRBJ1-6 and V is TRBV10-1; D is undetermined. This CDR3 spans 14 amino acids. V gave up 4 bases and J gave up 8 bases, with 12 bases separating them. Looked up from germline, CDR1 is WNHNN and CDR2 is SYGVQD (reference sequence).

The V call is TRBV4-1, the J call TRBJ2-1; perhaps TRBD2 as D (5 bases). V shed 1 base and J shed 5 bases, with 15 bases lying between them. This CDR3 has 16 residues. CDR1 and CDR2 (germline): MGHRA, YSYEKL. Written as DNA, the CDR3 is TGCGCCAGCAGCCAAGCGGGTCTGCGGGCTAACAATGAGCAGTTCTTC. Amino acid sequence: CASSQAGLRANNEQFF.

This chain connects TRBV4-1 to TRBJ2-5; D gene unclear. Per germline, CDR1 MGHRA and CDR2 YSYEKL. The CDR3 consists of 16 residues. Trimming cost V 0 bases and J 1 base, with 12 bases left between them. The DNA for the CDR3 is TGCGCCAGCAGCCAAGATCTTGGGTCGGGCCAAGAGACCCAGTACTTC. It specifies CASSQDLGSGQETQYF.

The chain couples TRBV5-1 to TRBJ1-5; tentatively, D is TRBD1 (6 bases). Germline loops: CDR1 SGHRS, CDR2 YFSETQ. This CDR3 region has 14 residues. V was pared by 5 bases and J by 3 bases, with 12 bases between. The CDR3 sequence is CASSSGEDNQPQHF. The CDR3 DNA sequence: TGCGCCAGCAGTTCAGGGGAGGACAATCAGCCCCAGCATTTT.

The V and J genes are TRBV18 and TRBJ2-4, with TRBD2 as a possible D gene (5 bases). Germline assignment: CDR1 KGHSH and CDR2 LQKENI. The ends were cut back, 4 bases at V and 2 bases at J, with 12 bases in the middle. This CDR3 is built from 15 residues. The DNA of the CDR3 is TGTGCCAGCTCACGAGACCCGGGAACCAAAAACATTCAGTACTTC. Its protein product is CASSRDPGTKNIQYF.

The V gene is TRBV6-6, the J gene TRBJ1-4; D possibly corresponds to TRBD1 (5 bases). The CDR3 sequence is 14 residues long. Trimming removed 2 bases from V and 1 base from J, with 5 bases in between. Germline V CDR1 and CDR2: MNHNY, SVGAGI (reference sequence). DNA for the CDR3: TGTGCCAGCAGTTACAGGGGAACTAATGAAAAACTGTTTTTT. It encodes CASSYRGTNEKLFF.

The J gene is TRBJ1-4, the V gene TRBV6-1; D may be TRBD1 (6 bases). There are 13 residues in the CDR3. The germline V gene has CDR1 MNHNS and CDR2 SASEGT. V lost 6 bases and J 4 bases, leaving 9 bases between the germline ends. CDR3 in DNA: TGTGCCAGCAGAGACAGGTTTAATGAAAAACTGTTTTTT. Translating it yields CASRDRFNEKLFF.

This sequence joins TRBV19 and TRBJ2-6; no clear D. The germline V gene has CDR1 LNHDA and CDR2 SQIVND (reference sequence). The CDR3 runs to 14 residues. V was pared by 8 bases and J by 3 bases, with 11 bases between. The CDR3 sequence is CASSDLFGANVLTF. CDR3 DNA sequence: TGTGCCAGTTCGGACCTGTTTGGGGCCAACGTCCTGACTTTC.

The genes are TRBV9 and TRBJ2-7; D perhaps matches TRBD2 (5 bases). Germline V CDR1 and CDR2: SGDLS, YYNGEE. The length of the CDR3 is 14 residues. V was shortened by 0 bases and J by 2 bases, with 9 bases between the two germline ends. CDR3 nucleotides: TGTGCCAGCAGCGTAGATATGGGAGCCTACGAGCAGTACTTC. Its protein product is CASSVDMGAYEQYF.

The sample holds one count of this clone. The V and J genes are TRBV11-3 and TRBJ1-2, with TRBD1 matching over 8 bases. CDR3 size: 15 residues. V was pared by 0 bases and J by 2 bases, with 2 bases of the junction left unmatched. Germline V gene sequence: CDR1 SGHNT, CDR2 YENEEA. The CDR3 sequence: CASSLDRGQNYGYTF. Here the CDR3 DNA reads TGTGCCAGCAGCTTAGACAGGGGGCAGAACTATGGCTACACCTTC.

The V gene is TRBV7-9, the J gene TRBJ2-1, with 9 bases identical to TRBD1. The length of the CDR3 is 16 residues. V was clipped by 1 base and J by 5 bases; unmatched bases: 6. Germline V gene lookup returns CDR1 SEHNR and CDR2 FQNEAQ (reference sequence). Here the CDR3 reads CASSLGTGVRNNEQFF. CDR3 DNA sequence: TGTGCCAGCAGCTTAGGGACAGGGGTAAGAAACAATGAGCAGTTCTTC.

V and J are TRBV14 and TRBJ2-5; 9 bases line up with TRBD1. From germline, CDR1 is SGHDN and CDR2 FVKESK. This CDR3 region has 16 residues. V shed 4 bases, J shed 2 bases, and the junction held 8 bases outside the gene matches. The CDR3 DNA reads as TGTGCCAGCAGCCCCCTGTTGACAGGGGGGCAAGAGACCCAGTACTTC. It encodes CASSPLLTGGQETQYF.

The chain recombines TRBV5-6 with TRBJ1-3; 8 bases map to TRBD1. The germline V gene has CDR1 SGHDT and CDR2 YYEEEE. J gave up 0 bases and V 3 bases, and 8 bases lay outside the gene matches. The CDR3 consists of 17 residues. Here the CDR3 DNA reads TGTGCCAGCAGCTCACCCCAGGGGGCCCTCTCTGGAAACACCATATATTTT. Translated: CASSSPQGALSGNTIYF.

The chain couples TRBV5-1 to TRBJ1-2, with 9 positions matching TRBD1. After removal of 0 bases from V and 8 bases from J, the junction contained 5 bases not matched to a gene. The CDR3 has 14 residues. Germline V lookup: CDR1 SGHRS, CDR2 YFSETQ. The DNA of the CDR3 is TGCGCCAGCAGCTTGGGGACAGGGGAACGAGGCTACACCTTC. Its translation: CASSLGTGERGYTF.

This clone has only one observation. This sequence joins TRBV9 and TRBJ2-7; the match to TRBD2 covers 11 bases. Germline lookup yields CDR1 SGDLS and CDR2 YYNGEE. The CDR3 is made up of 16 amino acids. Trimming took 2 bases from V and 3 from J; bases not matched to a gene: 7. This CDR3 is CASSVGTGTSGYEQYF. The CDR3 coding sequence is TGTGCCAGCAGCGTCGGAACCGGGACTAGCGGCTACGAGCAGTACTTC.

This clone has a single count. This rearrangement joins TRBV11-2 to TRBJ2-1; possibly TRBD2 for D (6 bases). Trimming pared 3 bases from V and 2 bases from J, leaving 14 bases between. Per germline, CDR1 SGHAT and CDR2 FQNNGV. The CDR3 extends over 16 amino acids. The CDR3 loop is CASSFPPGVPYNEQFF. CDR3 DNA: TGTGCCAGCAGCTTCCCTCCGGGGGTCCCCTACAATGAGCAGTTCTTC. The variable domain in full, with the rest retrieved from reference TRBV11-2 and TRBJ2-1, is EAGVAQSPRYKIIEKRQSVAFWCNPISGHATLYWYQQILGQGPKLLIQFQNNGVVDDSQLPKDRFSAERLKGVDSTLKIQPAKLEDSAVYLCASSFPPGVPYNEQFFGPGTRLTVL.

This clone has just one count. V is TRBV9 and J is TRBJ2-2; 7 bases fit TRBD2. CDR3 length: 17 amino acids. Unmatched junction bases numbered 7, after V lost 0 bases and J lost 2 bases. The germline gives CDR1 SGDLS, CDR2 YYNGEE. This CDR3 reads CASSVAYGTTNTGELFF. CDR3 sequence (DNA): TGTGCCAGCAGCGTAGCTTATGGGACTACCAACACCGGGGAGCTGTTTTTT.